This TCR beta chain was sequenced in a study of shared clonotypes between healthy human individuals. The data were produced by immunoSEQ multiplex PCR, yet TCRdb's version contains in-frame clones alone and is incomplete. The sample includes about 2 million clones, roughly 94% of them seen just once. CD8 cells regarded as naive lacked CD45RO, were positively chosen for CCR7, and omitted terminally differentiated effector memory CD45RA+ cells. This clonotype was obtained from a man younger than 30 in good health. The sequencing input was naive CD8+ T cells sorted from blood.

Here the CDR3 DNA reads TGTGCCAGCAACCTAGGGGACGGAGCTGGAGGAAACACCATATATTTT. Its translation: CASNLGDGAGGNTIYF. The rearrangement links TRBV9 to TRBJ1-3; D is possibly TRBD1 (5 bases). V gave up 6 bases and J gave up 4 bases, with 20 bases separating them. CDR3 length: 16 residues. Germline values: CDR1 SGDLS, CDR2 YYNGEE. Supplemented by reference TRBV9 and TRBJ1-3, the full variable domain reads DSGVTQTPKHLITATGQRVTLRCSPRSGDLSVYWYQQSLDQGLQFLIQYYNGEERAKGNILERFSAQQFPDLHSELNLSSLELGDSALYFCASNLGDGAGGNTIYFGEGSWLTVV.